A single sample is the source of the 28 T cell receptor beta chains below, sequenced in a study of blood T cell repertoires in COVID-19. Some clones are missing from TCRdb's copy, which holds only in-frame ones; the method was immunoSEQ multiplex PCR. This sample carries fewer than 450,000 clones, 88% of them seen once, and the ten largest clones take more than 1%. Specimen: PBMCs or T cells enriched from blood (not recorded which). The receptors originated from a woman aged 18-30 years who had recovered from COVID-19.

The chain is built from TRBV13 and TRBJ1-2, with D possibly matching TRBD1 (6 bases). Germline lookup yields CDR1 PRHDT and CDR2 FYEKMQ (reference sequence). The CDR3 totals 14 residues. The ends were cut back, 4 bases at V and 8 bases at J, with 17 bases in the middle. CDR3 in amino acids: CASSSMRQGNGYTF. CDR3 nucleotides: TGTGCCAGCAGCTCCATGAGGCAGGGGAACGGCTACACCTTC.

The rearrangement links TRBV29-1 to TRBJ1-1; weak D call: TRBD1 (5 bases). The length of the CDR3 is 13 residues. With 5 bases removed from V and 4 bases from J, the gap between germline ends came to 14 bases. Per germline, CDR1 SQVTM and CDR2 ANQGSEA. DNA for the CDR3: TGCAGCGTTTGCGGGGCGGAGGGCACTGAAGCTTTCTTT. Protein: CSVCGAEGTEAFF.

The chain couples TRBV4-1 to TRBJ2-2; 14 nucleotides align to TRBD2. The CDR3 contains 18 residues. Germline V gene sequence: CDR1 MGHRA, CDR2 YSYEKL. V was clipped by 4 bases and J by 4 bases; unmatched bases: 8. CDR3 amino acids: CASSLRLAGGPGTGELFF. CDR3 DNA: TGCGCCAGCAGCCTAAGACTAGCGGGGGGGCCGGGCACCGGGGAGCTGTTTTTT.

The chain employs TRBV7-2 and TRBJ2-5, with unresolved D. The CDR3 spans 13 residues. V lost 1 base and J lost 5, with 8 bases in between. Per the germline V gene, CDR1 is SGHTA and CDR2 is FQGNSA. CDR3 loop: CASSLGQVETQYF. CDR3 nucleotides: TGTGCCAGCAGCTTAGGGCAGGTGGAGACCCAGTACTTC.

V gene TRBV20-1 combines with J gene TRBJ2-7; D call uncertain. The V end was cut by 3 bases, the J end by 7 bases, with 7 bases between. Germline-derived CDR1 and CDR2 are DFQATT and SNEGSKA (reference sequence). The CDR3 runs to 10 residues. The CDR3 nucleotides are TGCAGTGCTAGCCAGCGTGAGCAGTACTTC. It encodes CSASQREQYF.

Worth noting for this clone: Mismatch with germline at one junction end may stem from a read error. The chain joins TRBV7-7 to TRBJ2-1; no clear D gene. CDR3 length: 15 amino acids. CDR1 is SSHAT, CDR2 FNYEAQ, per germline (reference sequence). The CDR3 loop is CASSRGITTYNEQFF. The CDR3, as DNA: TGTGCTAGCAGCCGTGGCATAACGACCTACAATGAGCAGTTCTTC.

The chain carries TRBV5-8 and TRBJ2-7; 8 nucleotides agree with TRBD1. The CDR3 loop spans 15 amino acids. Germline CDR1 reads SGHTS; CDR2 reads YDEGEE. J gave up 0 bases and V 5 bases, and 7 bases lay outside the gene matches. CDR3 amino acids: CASSAMDRASYEQYF. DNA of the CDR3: TGTGCCAGCAGTGCAATGGACAGGGCCTCCTACGAGCAGTACTTC.

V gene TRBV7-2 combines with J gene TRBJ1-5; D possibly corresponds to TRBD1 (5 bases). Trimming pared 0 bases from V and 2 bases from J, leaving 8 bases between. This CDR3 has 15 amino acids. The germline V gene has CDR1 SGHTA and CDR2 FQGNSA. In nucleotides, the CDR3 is TGTGCCAGCAGCTTAGCTGGCAGGGGCAATCAGCCCCAGCATTTT. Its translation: CASSLAGRGNQPQHF.

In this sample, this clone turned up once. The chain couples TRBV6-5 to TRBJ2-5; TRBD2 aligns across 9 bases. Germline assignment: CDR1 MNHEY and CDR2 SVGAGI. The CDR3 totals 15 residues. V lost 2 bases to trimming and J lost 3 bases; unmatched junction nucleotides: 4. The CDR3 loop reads CASSYVSGGKETQYF. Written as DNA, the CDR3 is TGTGCCAGCAGTTACGTCAGCGGGGGGAAAGAGACCCAGTACTTC.

CDR3 loop: CASSLTAQGAGNTIYF. CDR3 sequence (DNA): TGCGCCAGCAGCTTGACAGCACAGGGGGCTGGAAACACCATATATTTT. This chain links TRBV5-1 with TRBJ1-3, with TRBD1 identical over 8 bases. Germline V lookup: CDR1 SGHRS, CDR2 YFSETQ. Trimming at V came to 1 base and at J to 2 bases, leaving 5 bases not matched to a gene. CDR3 length equals 16 residues.

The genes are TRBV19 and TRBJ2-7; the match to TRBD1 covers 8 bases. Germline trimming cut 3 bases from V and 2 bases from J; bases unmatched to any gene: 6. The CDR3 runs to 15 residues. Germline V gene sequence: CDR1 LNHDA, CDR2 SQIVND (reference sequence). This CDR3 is CASSIAGQVPYEQYF. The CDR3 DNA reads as TGTGCCAGTAGTATCGCGGGACAGGTCCCCTACGAGCAGTACTTC.

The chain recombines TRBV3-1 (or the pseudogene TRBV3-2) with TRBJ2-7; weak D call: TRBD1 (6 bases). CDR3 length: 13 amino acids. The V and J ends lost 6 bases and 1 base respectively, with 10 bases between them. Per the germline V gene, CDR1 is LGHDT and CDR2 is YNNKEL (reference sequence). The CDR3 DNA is TGTGCCAGCAGACGGACAGAGTCCTACGAGCAGTACTTC. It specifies CASRRTESYEQYF.

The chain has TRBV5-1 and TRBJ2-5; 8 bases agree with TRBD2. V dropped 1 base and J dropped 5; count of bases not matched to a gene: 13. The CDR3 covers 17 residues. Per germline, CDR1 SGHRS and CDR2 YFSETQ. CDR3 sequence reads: CASSLFLWRGAWETQYF. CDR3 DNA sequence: TGCGCCAGCAGCTTGTTTCTTTGGCGGGGGGCGTGGGAGACCCAGTACTTC.

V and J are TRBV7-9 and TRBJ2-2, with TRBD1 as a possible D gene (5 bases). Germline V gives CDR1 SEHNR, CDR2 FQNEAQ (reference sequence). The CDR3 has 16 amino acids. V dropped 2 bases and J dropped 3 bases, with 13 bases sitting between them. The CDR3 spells CASSLSLQGYTGELFF. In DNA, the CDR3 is TGTGCCAGCAGCTTATCCCTCCAGGGCTACACCGGGGAGCTGTTTTTT.

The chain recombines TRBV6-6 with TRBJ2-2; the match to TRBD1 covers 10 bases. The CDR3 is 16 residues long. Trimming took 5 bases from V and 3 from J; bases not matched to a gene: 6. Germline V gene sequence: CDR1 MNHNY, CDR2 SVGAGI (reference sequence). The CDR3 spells CASSISGTGDTGELFF. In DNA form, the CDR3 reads TGTGCCAGCAGTATTTCCGGGACAGGGGACACCGGGGAGCTGTTTTTT.

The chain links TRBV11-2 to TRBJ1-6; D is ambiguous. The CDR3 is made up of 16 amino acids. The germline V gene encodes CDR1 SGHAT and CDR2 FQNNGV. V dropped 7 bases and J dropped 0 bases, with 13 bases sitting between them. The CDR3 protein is CASNPTGSSYNSPLHF. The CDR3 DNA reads TGTGCCAGCAACCCAACGGGGAGCTCCTATAATTCACCCCTCCACTTT.

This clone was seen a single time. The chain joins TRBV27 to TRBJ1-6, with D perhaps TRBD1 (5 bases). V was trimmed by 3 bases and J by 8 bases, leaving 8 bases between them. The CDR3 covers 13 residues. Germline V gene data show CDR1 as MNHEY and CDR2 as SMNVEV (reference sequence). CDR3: CASSFRGDSPLHF. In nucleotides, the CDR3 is TGTGCCAGCAGTTTCCGGGGGGATTCACCCCTCCACTTT.

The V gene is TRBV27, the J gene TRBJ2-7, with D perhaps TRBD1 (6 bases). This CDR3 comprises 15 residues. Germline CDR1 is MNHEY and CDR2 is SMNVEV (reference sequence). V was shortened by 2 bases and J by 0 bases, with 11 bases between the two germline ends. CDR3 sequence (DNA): TGTGCCAGCAGTTTACTATCGGACAGCTCCTACGAGCAGTACTTC. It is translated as CASSLLSDSSYEQYF.

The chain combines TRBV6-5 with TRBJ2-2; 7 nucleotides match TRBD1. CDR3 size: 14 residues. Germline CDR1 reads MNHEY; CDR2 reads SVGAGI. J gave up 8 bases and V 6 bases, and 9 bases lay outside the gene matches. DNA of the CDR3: TGTGCCAGCAGCCTGGACAGGAGGATTGGGGAGCTGTTTTTT. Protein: CASSLDRRIGELFF.

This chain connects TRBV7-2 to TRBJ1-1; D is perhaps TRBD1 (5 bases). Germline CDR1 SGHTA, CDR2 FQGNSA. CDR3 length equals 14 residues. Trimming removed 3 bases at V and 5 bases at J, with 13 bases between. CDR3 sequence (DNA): TGTGCCAGCAGCTTTCCCGCGGGGGGAACTGAAGCTTTCTTT. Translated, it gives CASSFPAGGTEAFF.

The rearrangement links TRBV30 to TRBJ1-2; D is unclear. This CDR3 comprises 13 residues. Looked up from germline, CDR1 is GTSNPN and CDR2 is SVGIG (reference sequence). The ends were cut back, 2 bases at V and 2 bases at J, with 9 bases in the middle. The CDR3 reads CAWSRSGNYGYTF. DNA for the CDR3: TGTGCCTGGAGTAGGAGCGGAAACTATGGCTACACCTTC.

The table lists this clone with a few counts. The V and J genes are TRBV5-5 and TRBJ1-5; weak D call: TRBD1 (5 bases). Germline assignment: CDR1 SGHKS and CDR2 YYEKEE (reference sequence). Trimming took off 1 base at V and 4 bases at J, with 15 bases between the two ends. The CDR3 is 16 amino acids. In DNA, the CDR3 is TGTGCCAGCAGCTTGAACGTTGCGGGGGAGAATCAGCCCCAGCATTTT. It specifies CASSLNVAGENQPQHF.

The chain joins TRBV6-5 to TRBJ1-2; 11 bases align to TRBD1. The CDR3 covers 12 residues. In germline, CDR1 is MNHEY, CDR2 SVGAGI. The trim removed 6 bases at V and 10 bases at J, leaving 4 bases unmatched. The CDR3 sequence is CASSWGQGVYTF. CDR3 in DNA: TGTGCCAGCAGCTGGGGACAGGGGGTCTACACCTTC.

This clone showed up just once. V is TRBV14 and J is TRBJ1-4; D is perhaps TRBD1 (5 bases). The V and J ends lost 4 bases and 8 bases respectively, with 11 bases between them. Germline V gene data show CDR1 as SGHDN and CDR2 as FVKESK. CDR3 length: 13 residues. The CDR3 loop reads CASSPPGGEKLFF. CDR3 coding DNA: TGTGCCAGCAGCCCTCCGGGGGGGGAAAAACTGTTTTTT.

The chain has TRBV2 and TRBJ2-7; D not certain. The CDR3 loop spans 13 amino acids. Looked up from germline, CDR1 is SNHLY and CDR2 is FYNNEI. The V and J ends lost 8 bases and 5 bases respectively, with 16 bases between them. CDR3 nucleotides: TGTGCCAGCCTCGAAGGTGGGCTCCACGAGCAGTACTTC. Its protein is CASLEGGLHEQYF.

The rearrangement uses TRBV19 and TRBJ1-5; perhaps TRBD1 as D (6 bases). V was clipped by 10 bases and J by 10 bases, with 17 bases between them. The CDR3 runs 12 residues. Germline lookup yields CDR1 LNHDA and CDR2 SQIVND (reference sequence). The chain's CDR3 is CATGTLGSPQHF. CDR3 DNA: TGTGCCACAGGGACACTCGGATCCCCCCAGCATTTT.

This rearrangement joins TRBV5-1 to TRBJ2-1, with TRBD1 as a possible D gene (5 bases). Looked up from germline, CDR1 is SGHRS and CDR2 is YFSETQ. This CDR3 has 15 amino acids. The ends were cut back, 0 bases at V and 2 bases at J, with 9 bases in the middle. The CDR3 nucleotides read TGCGCCAGCAGCTTGGACAGGCCTACCTACAATGAGCAGTTCTTC. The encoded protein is CASSLDRPTYNEQFF.

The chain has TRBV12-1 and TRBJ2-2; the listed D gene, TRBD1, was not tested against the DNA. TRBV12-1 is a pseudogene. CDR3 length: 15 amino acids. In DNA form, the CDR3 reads TGTGCCAGCAGCCGATTCAGGGGCGCGACCGGGGAGCTGTTTTTT. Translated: CASSRFRGATGELFF.